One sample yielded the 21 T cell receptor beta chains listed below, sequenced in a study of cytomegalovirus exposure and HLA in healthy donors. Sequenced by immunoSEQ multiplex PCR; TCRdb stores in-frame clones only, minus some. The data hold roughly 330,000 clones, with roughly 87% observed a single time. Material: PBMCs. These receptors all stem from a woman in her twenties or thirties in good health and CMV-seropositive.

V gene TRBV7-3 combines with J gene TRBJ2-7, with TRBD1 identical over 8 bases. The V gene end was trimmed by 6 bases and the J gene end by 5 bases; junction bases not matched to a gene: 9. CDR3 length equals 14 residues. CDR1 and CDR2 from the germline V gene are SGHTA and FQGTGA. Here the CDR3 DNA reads TGTGCCAGCAGTCCTGAGACAGGGGTCCACGAGCAGTACTTC. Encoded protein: CASSPETGVHEQYF.

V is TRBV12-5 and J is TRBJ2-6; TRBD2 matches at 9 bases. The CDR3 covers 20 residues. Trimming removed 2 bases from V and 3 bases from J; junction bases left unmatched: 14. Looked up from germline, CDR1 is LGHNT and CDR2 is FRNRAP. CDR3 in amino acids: CASGLQLGSGSLFGANVLTF. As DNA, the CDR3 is TGTGCTAGTGGTTTGCAACTTGGTAGCGGGAGTCTGTTTGGGGCCAACGTCCTGACTTTC.

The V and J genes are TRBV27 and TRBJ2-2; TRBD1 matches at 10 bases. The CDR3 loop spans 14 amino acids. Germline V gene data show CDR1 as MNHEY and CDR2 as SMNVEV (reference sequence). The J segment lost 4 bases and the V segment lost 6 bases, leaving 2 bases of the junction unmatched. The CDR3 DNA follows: TGTGCCAGCAGGGGACAGGGGACCACCGGGGAGCTGTTTTTT. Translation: CASRGQGTTGELFF.

The CDR3: CASSGQGANEKLFF. CDR3 coding DNA: TGCGCCAGCAGCGGGCAGGGGGCTAATGAAAAACTGTTTTTT. The rearrangement links TRBV5-1 to TRBJ1-4, with 7 bases lining up with TRBD1. The CDR3 is 14 amino acids. Germline CDR1 and CDR2: SGHRS and YFSETQ. V shed 4 bases, J shed 3 bases, and the junction held 3 bases outside the gene matches.

The CDR3 bases are TGTGCCAGCAGCTCCGGGACAGATGAAAAACTGTTTTTT. Translated: CASSSGTDEKLFF. J is TRBJ1-4 and V is TRBV7-9, with TRBD1 matching over 7 bases. CDR1 is SEHNR and CDR2 is FQNEAQ in the germline V gene (reference sequence). V was pared by 4 bases and J by 6 bases, with 2 bases of the junction left unmatched. The CDR3 has 13 residues.

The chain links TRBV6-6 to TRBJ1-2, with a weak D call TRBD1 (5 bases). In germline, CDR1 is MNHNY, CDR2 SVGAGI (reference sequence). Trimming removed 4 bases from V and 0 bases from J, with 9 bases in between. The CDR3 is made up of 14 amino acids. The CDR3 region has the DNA TGTGCCAGCAGTTGGCAGGGAGCTAACTATGGCTACACCTTC. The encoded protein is CASSWQGANYGYTF.

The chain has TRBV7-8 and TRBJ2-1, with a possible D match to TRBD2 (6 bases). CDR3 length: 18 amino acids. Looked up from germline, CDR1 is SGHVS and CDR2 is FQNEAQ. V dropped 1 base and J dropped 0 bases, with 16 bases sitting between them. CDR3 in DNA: TGTGCCAGCAGCTTAGTATCCGTTAGCGGCAGCTCCTACAATGAGCAGTTCTTC. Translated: CASSLVSVSGSSYNEQFF.

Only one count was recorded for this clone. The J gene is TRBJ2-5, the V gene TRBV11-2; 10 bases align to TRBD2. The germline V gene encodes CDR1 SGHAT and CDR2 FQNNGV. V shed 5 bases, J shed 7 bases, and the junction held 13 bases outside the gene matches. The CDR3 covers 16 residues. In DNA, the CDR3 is TGTGCCAGCAGCCTAGGGGGGACTAGCGTGCCCGGGACCCAGTACTTC. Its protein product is CASSLGGTSVPGTQYF.

The CDR3 reads CASSSTGEIVSGYTF. CDR3 nucleotides: TGCGCCAGCAGCTCGACAGGAGAAATTGTAAGTGGCTACACCTTC. V is TRBV5-1 and J is TRBJ1-2; weak D call: TRBD1 (6 bases). The CDR3 runs 15 residues. In germline, CDR1 is SGHRS, CDR2 YFSETQ. V was shortened by 3 bases and J by 7 bases, with 19 bases between the two germline ends.

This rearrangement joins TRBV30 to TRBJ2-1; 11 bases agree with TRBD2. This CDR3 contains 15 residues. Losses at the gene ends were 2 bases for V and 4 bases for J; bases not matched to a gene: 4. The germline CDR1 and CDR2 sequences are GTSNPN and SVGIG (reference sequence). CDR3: CAWSKTSGVYNEQFF. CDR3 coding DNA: TGTGCCTGGAGTAAGACTAGCGGGGTATACAATGAGCAGTTCTTC.

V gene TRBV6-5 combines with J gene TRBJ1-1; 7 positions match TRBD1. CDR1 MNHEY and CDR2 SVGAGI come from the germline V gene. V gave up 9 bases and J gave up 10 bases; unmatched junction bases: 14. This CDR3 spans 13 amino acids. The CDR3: CASSRDRVDGAFF. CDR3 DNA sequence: TGTGCCAGTTCTAGAGACAGGGTGGATGGAGCTTTCTTT.

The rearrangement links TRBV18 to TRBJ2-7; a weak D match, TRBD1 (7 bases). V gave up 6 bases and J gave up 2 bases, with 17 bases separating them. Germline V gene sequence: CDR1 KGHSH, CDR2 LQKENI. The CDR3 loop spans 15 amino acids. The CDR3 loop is CASSTRRGPAYEQYF. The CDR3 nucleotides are TGTGCCAGCTCTACCCGGAGGGGGCCCGCCTACGAGCAGTACTTC.

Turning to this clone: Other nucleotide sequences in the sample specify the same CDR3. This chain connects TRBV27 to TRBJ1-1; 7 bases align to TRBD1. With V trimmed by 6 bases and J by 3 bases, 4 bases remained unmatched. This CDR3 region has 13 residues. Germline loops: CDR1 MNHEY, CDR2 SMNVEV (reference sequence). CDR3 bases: TGTGCCAGCAGACAGGGGTGGGACACTGAAGCTTTCTTT. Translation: CASRQGWDTEAFF.

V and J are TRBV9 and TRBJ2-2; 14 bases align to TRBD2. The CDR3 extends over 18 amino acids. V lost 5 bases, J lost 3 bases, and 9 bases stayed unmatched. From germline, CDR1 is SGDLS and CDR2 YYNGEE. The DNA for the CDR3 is TGTGCCAGCAGTGGACTAGCGGGGGGCCGAGGAGACACCGGGGAGCTGTTTTTT. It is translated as CASSGLAGGRGDTGELFF.

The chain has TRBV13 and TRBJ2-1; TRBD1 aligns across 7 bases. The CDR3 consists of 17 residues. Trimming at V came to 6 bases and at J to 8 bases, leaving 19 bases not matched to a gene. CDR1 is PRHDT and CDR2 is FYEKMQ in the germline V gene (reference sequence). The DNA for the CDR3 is TGTGCCAGCAGATCATCGGACAGGATAACCGATGAGGATGAGCAGTTCTTC. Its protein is CASRSSDRITDEDEQFF.

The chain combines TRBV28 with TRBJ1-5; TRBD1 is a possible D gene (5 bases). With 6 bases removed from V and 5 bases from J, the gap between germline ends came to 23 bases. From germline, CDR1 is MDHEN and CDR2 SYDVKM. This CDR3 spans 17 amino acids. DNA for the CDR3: TGTGCCAGCAGCCAAGGGCACCTCGAGGGGATTGATCAGCCCCAGCATTTT. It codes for CASSQGHLEGIDQPQHF. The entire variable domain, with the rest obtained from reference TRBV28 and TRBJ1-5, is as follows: DVKVTQSSRYLVKRTGEKVFLECVQDMDHENMFWYRQDPGLGLRLIYFSYDVKMKEKGDIPEGYSVSREKKERFSLILESASTNQTSMYLCASSQGHLEGIDQPQHFGDGTRLSIL.

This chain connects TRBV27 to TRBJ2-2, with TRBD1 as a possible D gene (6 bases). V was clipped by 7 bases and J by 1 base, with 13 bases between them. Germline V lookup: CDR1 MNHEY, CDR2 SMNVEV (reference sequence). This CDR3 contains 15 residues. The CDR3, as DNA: TGTGCCAGCACCTTAGACAGGTTGAACACCGGGGAGCTGTTTTTT. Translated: CASTLDRLNTGELFF.

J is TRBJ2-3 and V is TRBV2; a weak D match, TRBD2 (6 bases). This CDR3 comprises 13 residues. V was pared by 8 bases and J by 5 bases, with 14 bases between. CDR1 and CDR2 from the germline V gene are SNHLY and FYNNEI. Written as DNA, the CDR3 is TGTGCCAGCGTACAGCGGGCGGGAGATACGCAGTATTTT. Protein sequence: CASVQRAGDTQYF.

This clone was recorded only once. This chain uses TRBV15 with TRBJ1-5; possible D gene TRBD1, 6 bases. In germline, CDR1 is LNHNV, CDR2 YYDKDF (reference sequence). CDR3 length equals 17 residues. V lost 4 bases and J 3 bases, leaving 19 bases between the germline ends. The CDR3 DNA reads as TGTGCCACCAGCATGGGGGCTTCAAGGGCTAACAATCAGCCCCAGCATTTT. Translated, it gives CATSMGASRANNQPQHF.

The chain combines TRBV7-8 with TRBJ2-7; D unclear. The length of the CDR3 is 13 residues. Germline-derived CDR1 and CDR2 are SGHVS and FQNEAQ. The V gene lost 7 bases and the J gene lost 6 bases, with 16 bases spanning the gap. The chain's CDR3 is CASTAGVAAEQYF. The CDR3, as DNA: TGTGCCAGCACCGCTGGGGTAGCTGCCGAGCAGTACTTC.

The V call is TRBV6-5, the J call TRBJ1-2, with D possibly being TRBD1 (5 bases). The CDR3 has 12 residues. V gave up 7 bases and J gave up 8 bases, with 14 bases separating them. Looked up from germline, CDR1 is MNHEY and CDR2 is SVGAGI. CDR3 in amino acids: CASITRVGGYTF. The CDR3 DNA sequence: TGTGCCAGCATTACCAGGGTTGGCGGCTACACCTTC.